This paragraph covers one TCR beta chain sequence. This sample was included in a study of blood T cell repertoires in COVID-19. Study as a whole: Acute-phase and convalescent COVID-19 samples originated in the United States, Italy and Spain.

Authors' data handling: Nucleated cell number was recorded as an estimate derived from reference gene primer amplification. The table came from immunoSEQ multiplex PCR; TCRdb's copy has only in-frame clones and leaves some out. V, J and clone size are those of that table, while D and trimming were read from the DNA. The top ten hold more than 1% of the sample, which has some 300,000 clones, more than 75% seen once. The CDR3 spans 13 residues. The germline V gene encodes CDR1 WNHNN and CDR2 SYGVQD (reference sequence). The ends were cut back, 3 bases at V and 2 bases at J, with 5 bases in the middle. Enrolled through a virtual design, the participants were between about 18 and 100 years of age and came from about two dozen US areas. Donors of Cohort 3 who recovered were those that had two negative PCRs, clearance, or symptom resolution.

The TCR comes from a woman under 40 who had recovered from COVID-19. This chain links TRBV10-1 with TRBJ1-5; D is unclear. The material sequenced was PBMCs or T cells enriched from blood (not recorded which). In DNA form, the CDR3 reads TGCGCCAGCAGTGATCGGGGCAATCAGCCCCAGCATTTT. It is translated as CASSDRGNQPQHF.